Shown below are 5 T cell receptor beta chains from a single sample sequenced in a study of cytomegalovirus exposure and HLA in healthy donors. Vbeta (60) and Jbeta (13) primers were used in the PCR. Generated by immunoSEQ multiplex PCR, the TCRdb table keeps only in-frame clones and is missing some. The sample contains 65,000 to 85,000 clones, about three quarters of which appear only once. The sequencing input was PBMCs. The receptors were sampled from a man between 50 and 59 years old in good health and CMV-seropositive.

This CDR3 is CASSAGTAHTEAFF. The CDR3 region has the DNA TGTGCCAGCAGCGCTGGGACAGCTCACACTGAAGCTTTCTTT. The chain couples TRBV6-1 to TRBJ1-1, with TRBD1 matching over 7 bases. CDR1 is MNHNS, CDR2 SASEGT, per germline. The CDR3 loop spans 14 amino acids. Trimming removed 6 bases from V and 3 bases from J; junction bases left unmatched: 7.

The V and J genes are TRBV19 and TRBJ2-7, with D uncertain. Trimming left V 4 bases short and J 4 bases short, with 5 bases between. The CDR3 is 11 amino acids. Germline V gene sequence: CDR1 LNHDA, CDR2 SQIVND (reference sequence). The CDR3 coding sequence is TGTGCCAGTAGTACGGAGTACGAGCAGTACTTC. Amino acids: CASSTEYEQYF.

Comment on this clone: A read error may produce the germline difference seen at one junction end. The chain is built from TRBV13 and TRBJ2-4; tentative D call: TRBD2 (6 bases). Germline CDR1 reads PRHDT; CDR2 reads FYEKMQ (reference sequence). The CDR3 is 14 amino acids. In DNA form, the CDR3 reads TGTGCCAGCAGCTTACGGGAGTCGGTAAACAGTCAGTACTTC. This translates into CASSLRESVNSQYF. The full variable domain, completed using reference TRBV13 and TRBJ2-4, is AAGVIQSPRHLIKEKRETATLKCYPIPRHDTVYWYQQGPGQDPQFLISFYEKMQSDKGSIPDRFSAQQFSDYHSELNMSSLELGDSALYFCASSLRESVNSQYFGAGTRLSVL.

V and J are TRBV9 and TRBJ2-5, with 10 nucleotides matching TRBD1. The V and J ends lost 0 bases and 3 bases, in that order; junction bases with no gene match: 2. The CDR3 contains 15 residues. Germline V CDR1 and CDR2: SGDLS, YYNGEE. For the CDR3, the DNA is TGTGCCAGCAGCGTAGTGGGACAGGGGAAAGAGACCCAGTACTTC. Amino acids: CASSVVGQGKETQYF.

The V call is TRBV6-6, the J call TRBJ2-7; TRBD2 aligns across 8 bases. The length of the CDR3 is 13 residues. Per the germline V gene, CDR1 is MNHNY and CDR2 is SVGAGI (reference sequence). J lost 5 bases, V lost 5 bases, and 5 bases had no gene match. The CDR3 nucleotides read TGTGCCAGCAGTGAGAGCGGGAGCAACGAGCAGTACTTC. It codes for CASSESGSNEQYF.